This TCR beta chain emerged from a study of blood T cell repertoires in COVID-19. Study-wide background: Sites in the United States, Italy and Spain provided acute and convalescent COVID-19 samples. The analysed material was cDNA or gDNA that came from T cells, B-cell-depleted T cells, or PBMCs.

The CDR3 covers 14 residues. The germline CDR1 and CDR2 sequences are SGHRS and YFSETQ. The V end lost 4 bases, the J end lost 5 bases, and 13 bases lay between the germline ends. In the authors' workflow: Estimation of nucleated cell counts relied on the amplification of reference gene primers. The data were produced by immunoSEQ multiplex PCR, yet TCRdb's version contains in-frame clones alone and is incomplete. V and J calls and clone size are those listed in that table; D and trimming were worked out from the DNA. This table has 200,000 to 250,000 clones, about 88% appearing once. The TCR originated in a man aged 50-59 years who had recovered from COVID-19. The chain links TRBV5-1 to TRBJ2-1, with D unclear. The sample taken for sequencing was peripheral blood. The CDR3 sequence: CASSPGGGDNEQFF. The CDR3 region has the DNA TGCGCCAGCAGCCCTGGCGGCGGAGACAATGAGCAGTTCTTC.